This T cell receptor beta chain was profiled in a study of T cell responses to AZD1222 COVID-19 vaccine. Clones were sequenced by immunoSEQ multiplex PCR, and TCRdb holds only the in-frame ones, with some missing. The table includes tens of thousands of clones, about nine tenths detected once. Note on this clone: Antigen unknown.

Germline V gene data show CDR1 as LNHDA and CDR2 as SQIVND (reference sequence). The CDR3 length is 13 residues. Trimming cost V 9 bases and J 0 bases, with 12 bases left between them. Points from the study as a whole: The donor cohort was predominantly white British with a female majority, and clonal diversity may have been underestimated.

This chain links TRBV19 with TRBJ2-7; D not certain. This specimen consisted of peripheral blood, obtained on day 0 of AZD1222 vaccination. The source is an adult in good health. The DNA of the CDR3 is TGTGCCAGGCCCTTGCGCGTCTCCTACGAGCAGTACTTC. It encodes CARPLRVSYEQYF.